Sequencing of this TCR beta chain was carried out in a study of blood T cells in healthy people across ages. General study points: Underestimates were what the diversity estimates from one million T cells were considered to be.

Next came a second PCR, run for about 6 to 11 cycles, which used a sample-barcoded 5' primer along with a J-beta primer mix. From the 5' RACE reads, TCRdb called clonotypes with MiXCR, one entry per CDR3 protein. The sample holds about 1.8 million distinct CDR3 sequences, roughly 50% seen once. Note on this clonotype: What it binds is unknown.

V was clipped by 0 bases and J by 0 bases, with 3 bases between them. Germline V CDR1 and CDR2: DFQATT, SNEGSKA (reference sequence). The length of the CDR3 is 13 residues. The rearrangement joins TRBV20-1 to TRBJ2-1; D is ambiguous. This receptor was taken from a woman aged 40 to 50 in good health. The sequenced sample was blood. The CDR3 sequence: CSARENSYNEQFF. CDR3 coding DNA: TGCAGTGCTAGAGAGAACTCCTACAATGAGCAGTTCTTC.